A selection of T cell receptor beta chains follows, all from one sample in a study of blood T cell repertoires in COVID-19. Sequencing used immunoSEQ multiplex PCR; TCRdb keeps in-frame clones, though not all of them. The data contain 250,000 to 350,000 clones, about 88% of them singletons. Material: peripheral blood. The receptors originated from a woman aged 25 to 39 with COVID-19, enrolled during active disease. CDR3s include the opening cysteine and the closing phenylalanine or tryptophan.

>TRBJ2-1|TRBV7-3
CASSLRGGGLYNEQFF
>TRBJ1-1|TRBV7-9
CASRHTQGANTEAFF
>TRBJ2-5|TRBV7-2
CASSLTGGPETQYF
>TRBJ2-1|TRBV10-1
CASSGPGLGFDEQFF
>TRBJ2-5|TRBV10-2
CASSDTGVRLQETQYF
>TRBJ1-4|TRBV19
CASRGLATNEKLFF
>TRBJ2-2|TRBV28
CASSSGRETGELFF
>TRBJ1-4|TRBV13
CASSFKGNNEKLFF
>TRBJ2-1|TRBV5-1
CASLQTSGANNEQFF
>TRBJ2-1|TRBV7-2
CASSLEGQGSNEQFF
>TRBJ2-7|TRBV28
CASNRDIYEQYF
>TRBJ1-6|TRBV5-5
CASSFESDSPLHF
>TRBJ2-5|TRBV10-1
CASSGQGKETQYF
>TRBJ2-7|TRBV6-2/TRBV6-3
CASSSSSGRSYEQYF
>TRBJ1-5|TRBV6-6
CASSYPRAGGNQPQHF
>TRBJ2-2|TRBV9
CASSVSELAYTGELFF
>TRBJ2-1|TRBV6-4
CASSEGDFAGENEQFF
>TRBJ1-5|TRBV7-2
CASSLYRDQPQHF
>TRBJ2-3|TRBV5-1
CASSWGLLTGSTDTQYF
>TRBJ2-3|TRBV2
CASSFSLAGGEDTQYF